A selection of T cell receptor beta chains follows, all from one sample in a study of blood T cell repertoires in COVID-19. The data were produced by immunoSEQ multiplex PCR, yet TCRdb's version contains in-frame clones alone and is incomplete. This sample has more than 130,000 clones, with about 80% found just once. The sequenced sample was peripheral blood. The receptors come from a woman of 80 years or more in a cohort sampled during active or convalescent COVID-19. Each CDR3 is given with its conserved first and last residue. A D gene is named only where the DNA matches it firmly. Part of the rows lack a size; the others show once, few, many or a class for expanded clones.

TRBJ2-3,TRBD1,TRBV28,.,CASSSSGTGSVTQYF,TGTGCCAGCAGTTCTTCCGGGACAGGGAGTGTTACGCAGTATTTT
TRBJ2-3,TRBD2,TRBV9,.,CASSASGGATDTQYF,TGTGCCAGCAGTGCGAGCGGGGGGGCCACAGATACGCAGTATTTT
TRBJ2-7,.,TRBV2,.,CASSEDQGYEQYF,TGTGCCAGCAGTGAAGATCAGGGCTACGAGCAGTACTTC
TRBJ1-1,.,TRBV18,.,CASSPRQSEAFF,TGTGCCAGCTCACCCCGACAGAGTGAAGCTTTCTTT
TRBJ1-2,.,TRBV5-6,.,CASRETGQSSFFTF,TGTGCCAGCAGAGAGACCGGACAGTCCAGTTTCTTCACCTTC
TRBJ2-2,.,TRBV19,.,CASSIDITGELFF,TGTGCCAGTAGTATTGACATCACCGGGGAGCTGTTTTTT
TRBJ2-3,TRBD2,TRBV7-2,.,CASSLGLAGGHKDTQYF,TGTGCCAGCAGTCTAGGACTAGCGGGGGGGCATAAAGATACGCAGTATTTT
TRBJ2-5,TRBD1,TRBV5-1,.,CASSLDRGVLQETQYF,TGCGCCAGCAGCTTGGACAGGGGCGTACTCCAAGAGACCCAGTACTTC
TRBJ2-7,TRBD1,TRBV7-9,.,CASSFLQGTREQYF,TGTGCCAGCAGCTTCTTACAGGGGACGCGGGAGCAGTACTTC
TRBJ2-3,TRBD2,TRBV7-7,few,CASSPGLAGGDTQYF,TGTGCCAGCAGCCCGGGACTAGCGGGGGGAGATACGCAGTATTTT
TRBJ1-1,TRBD1,TRBV5-1,.,CASSLQPTGENTEAFF,TGCGCCAGCAGCCTACAACCAACAGGGGAGAACACTGAAGCTTTCTTT
TRBJ2-2,TRBD2,TRBV4-1,few,CARSRGGRNTGELFF,TGCGCCCGCAGCCGGGGGGGGCGAAACACCGGGGAGCTGTTTTTT
TRBJ1-1,.,TRBV5-4,.,CASSLGYAGVNTEAFF,TGTGCCAGCAGCTTGGGGTACGCAGGGGTGAACACTGAAGCTTTCTTT
TRBJ2-5,TRBD1,TRBV18,.,CASSRRDREETQYF,TGTGCCAGCTCACGTCGGGACAGGGAAGAGACCCAGTACTTC
TRBJ2-5,.,TRBV3-1/TRBV3-2,.,CASSQVGAKGRTQYF,TGTGCCAGCAGCCAAGTGGGGGCTAAGGGAAGGACCCAGTACTTC
TRBJ1-5,TRBD1,TRBV7-8,many,CASSLRGQGRSNQPQHF,TGTGCCAGCAGCCTAAGGGGACAGGGGCGTAGCAATCAGCCCCAGCATTTT
TRBJ1-1,TRBD1,TRBV6-6,.,CASSIPGGYRTEAFF,TGTGCCAGCAGCATCCCAGGGGGCTATCGCACTGAAGCTTTCTTT
TRBJ2-6,.,TRBV24-1,.,CATSGGQASGANVLTF,TGTGCCACCTCCGGAGGGCAGGCATCTGGGGCCAACGTCCTGACTTTC
TRBJ2-3,.,TRBV20-1,.,CSRWASDTQYF,TGCAGCCGCTGGGCCTCCGATACGCAGTATTTT
TRBJ2-3,TRBD2,TRBV18,.,CASSPLPSGGTDTQYF,TGTGCCAGCTCACCTCTTCCTAGCGGGGGCACAGATACGCAGTATTTT
TRBJ2-5,.,TRBV19,.,CATRQGLLETQYF,TGTGCCACCAGACAGGGACTTTTGGAGACCCAGTACTTC
TRBJ1-2,.,TRBV7-8,.,CASSPRTVDGYTF,TGTGCCAGCAGCCCGAGGACAGTGGATGGCTACACCTTC
TRBJ2-2,.,TRBV6-6,.,CASSYGRGGTGELFF,TGTGCCAGCAGTTACGGGAGGGGGGGAACCGGGGAGCTGTTTTTT
TRBJ2-5,.,TRBV5-4,.,CASSLGGPLQETQYF,TGTGCCAGCAGCTTGGGGGGGCCTCTTCAAGAGACCCAGTACTTC
TRBJ2-5,.,TRBV4-3,.,CASSQVRQAGETQYF,TGCGCCAGCAGCCAGGTTAGACAGGCAGGGGAGACCCAGTACTTC
TRBJ1-4,TRBD1,TRBV5-1,.,CASSMDRVGENEKLFF,TGCGCCAGCAGCATGGACAGGGTCGGGGAGAATGAAAAACTGTTTTTT
TRBJ2-5,TRBD2,TRBV5-1,.,CASRVGGGRQETQYF,TGCGCCAGTCGGGTCGGCGGGGGGAGGCAAGAGACCCAGTACTTC
TRBJ2-1,.,TRBV6-1,few,CASSDGYNEQFF,TGTGCCAGCAGTGACGGTTACAATGAGCAGTTCTTC
TRBJ1-2,.,TRBV28,.,CASHPSGIPYGYTF,TGTGCCAGCCACCCTTCAGGAATCCCCTATGGCTACACCTTC
TRBJ2-1,TRBD2,TRBV24-1,.,CATSDPRLAGAPYNEQFF,TGTGCCACCAGTGATCCGCGCCTAGCGGGGGCACCATACAATGAGCAGTTCTTC
TRBJ1-5,.,TRBV4-1,.,CASSPWEGTSQPQHF,TGCGCCAGCAGCCCTTGGGAGGGGACAAGTCAGCCCCAGCATTTT
TRBJ1-6,TRBD1,TRBV19,once,CASSMGQINSPLHF,TGTGCCAGTAGTATGGGACAGATTAATTCACCCCTCCACTTT